Presented here are 25 T cell receptor beta chains from one specimen sequenced in a study of blood T cell repertoires in COVID-19. Assay: immunoSEQ multiplex PCR; the TCRdb copy retains only in-frame clones and omits some. Of about 63,000 clones in the sample, roughly 76% are singletons; the top ten hold 40% to 60%. Source material: peripheral blood. The source is a woman of 80 years or more with acute or convalescent COVID-19.

This chain uses TRBV5-1 with TRBJ1-2; D not resolved. Germline CDR1 reads SGHRS; CDR2 reads YFSETQ. The CDR3 covers 15 residues. V dropped 0 bases and J dropped 3 bases, with 12 bases sitting between them. CDR3 coding DNA: TGCGCCAGCAGCTTGGGATGGAGGGAGGACTATGGCTACACCTTC. Translation gives CASSLGWREDYGYTF.

This chain uses TRBV9 with TRBJ2-7, with 8 bases aligning to TRBD2. Germline V gene sequence: CDR1 SGDLS, CDR2 YYNGEE. V lost 6 bases and J lost 4; bases outside the gene matches: 9. The CDR3 is made up of 14 amino acids. The CDR3 sequence is CASNDGRASYEQYF. The CDR3 bases are TGTGCCAGCAACGACGGGAGGGCCTCGTACGAGCAGTACTTC.

J is TRBJ1-5 and V is TRBV27; TRBD1 matches at 9 bases. Per the germline V gene, CDR1 is MNHEY and CDR2 is SMNVEV (reference sequence). CDR3 size: 14 residues. Trimming at V came to 5 bases and at J to 9 bases, leaving 8 bases not matched to a gene. The CDR3 sequence is CASSPGTGSRPQHF. The DNA of the CDR3 is TGTGCCAGCAGTCCCGGGACAGGGAGCCGGCCCCAGCATTTT.

The chain is built from TRBV7-8 and TRBJ2-7; the D gene is possibly TRBD2 (6 bases). V lost 2 bases to trimming and J lost 6 bases, with 14 bases between them. The germline CDR1 and CDR2 sequences are SGHVS and FQNEAQ. The CDR3 sequence is 14 residues long. CDR3: CASSLSMGTPEQYF. The DNA for the CDR3 is TGTGCCAGCAGCTTAAGTATGGGGACTCCCGAGCAGTACTTC.

This chain links TRBV7-9 with TRBJ2-7; possible D gene TRBD2, 6 bases. Germline values: CDR1 SEHNR, CDR2 FQNEAQ (reference sequence). The germline V and J ends were trimmed by 8 bases and 1 base, with 18 bases remaining between them. The CDR3 length is 15 residues. DNA of the CDR3: TGTGCCAGCCAGACCTCTCGGGGGACTTCCTACGAGCAGTACTTC. Its protein is CASQTSRGTSYEQYF.

This chain links TRBV4-2 with TRBJ2-1; 9 positions agree with TRBD1. Germline assignment: CDR1 LGHNA and CDR2 YNFKEQ. J lost 7 bases, V lost 1 base, and 11 bases had no gene match. This CDR3 has 17 residues. The CDR3 sequence: CASSQVETGGARNEQFF. The CDR3 coding sequence is TGTGCCAGCAGCCAAGTGGAAACAGGGGGCGCGAGGAATGAGCAGTTCTTC.

This clone was seen a few times. The DNA of the CDR3 is TGTGCCAGCCGTTGGGGGGGTCAGCCCCAGCATTTT. Translating it yields CASRWGGQPQHF. The chain uses TRBV28 and TRBJ1-5; weak D call: TRBD1 (5 bases). In germline, CDR1 is MDHEN, CDR2 SYDVKM. This CDR3 contains 12 residues. With 8 bases removed from V and 6 bases from J, the gap between germline ends came to 11 bases.

V gene TRBV7-2 combines with J gene TRBJ2-2; 7 nucleotides agree with TRBD2. Germline values: CDR1 SGHTA, CDR2 FQGNSA. Trimming at V came to 8 bases and at J to 4 bases, leaving 7 bases not matched to a gene. CDR3 length: 14 residues. CDR3: CASGGLAGTGELFF. Here the CDR3 DNA reads TGTGCCAGCGGGGGATTAGCGGGCACCGGGGAGCTGTTTTTT.

The chain couples TRBV28 to TRBJ1-5; 9 positions match TRBD1. V was clipped by 6 bases and J by 2 bases; unmatched bases: 8. CDR3 size: 16 residues. CDR1 is MDHEN and CDR2 is SYDVKM in the germline V gene. The CDR3 reads CASRGQGLYGNQPQHF. CDR3 bases: TGTGCCAGCAGGGGACAGGGCTTATATGGCAATCAGCCCCAGCATTTT. Combining the CDR3 with reference TRBV28 and TRBJ1-5 gives the whole variable domain DVKVTQSSRYLVKRTGEKVFLECVQDMDHENMFWYRQDPGLGLRLIYFSYDVKMKEKGDIPEGYSVSREKKERFSLILESASTNQTSMYLCASRGQGLYGNQPQHFGDGTRLSIL.

V is TRBV6-6 and J is TRBJ2-1; perhaps TRBD2 as D (5 bases). Trimming shortened V by 1 base and J by 8 bases, and 6 bases separated the two germline ends. This CDR3 comprises 12 residues. Germline V gene data show CDR1 as MNHNY and CDR2 as SVGAGI (reference sequence). CDR3 in amino acids: CASSYFGDEQFF. The CDR3 DNA sequence: TGTGCCAGCAGTTACTTCGGGGATGAGCAGTTCTTC.

V and J are TRBV24-1 and TRBJ2-1; no reliable D call. Germline V gene lookup returns CDR1 KGHDR and CDR2 SFDVKD. V was trimmed by 6 bases and J by 2 bases, leaving 7 bases between them. This CDR3 contains 13 residues. The CDR3 loop reads CATSPGTYNEQFF. In DNA, the CDR3 is TGTGCCACCAGTCCAGGAACCTACAATGAGCAGTTCTTC.

This chain connects TRBV6-2 or TRBV6-3 to TRBJ2-7; 7 bases are shared with TRBD2. The J segment lost 3 bases and the V segment lost 4 bases, leaving 3 bases of the junction unmatched. This CDR3 contains 13 residues. Germline-derived CDR1 and CDR2 are MNHEY and SVGEGT. CDR3 coding DNA: TGTGCCAGCAGTTCGGGGACTAACTACGAGCAGTACTTC. It encodes CASSSGTNYEQYF.

V and J are TRBV24-1 and TRBJ1-1, with a weak D call TRBD1 (6 bases). Deletions cut 3 bases from V and 4 bases from J, with 14 bases between. Germline CDR1 KGHDR, CDR2 SFDVKD. This CDR3 is 15 amino acids long. The CDR3 loop is CATSDGERGGTEAFF. The DNA for the CDR3 is TGTGCCACCAGTGATGGGGAGCGAGGGGGCACTGAAGCTTTCTTT.

This chain uses TRBV28 with TRBJ2-7; TRBD1 matches at 12 bases. The CDR3 is made up of 14 amino acids. The germline V gene has CDR1 MDHEN and CDR2 SYDVKM. V lost 6 bases, J lost 4 bases, and 4 bases stayed unmatched. This CDR3 reads CASRGQGAGYEQYF. The CDR3 coding sequence is TGTGCCAGCAGGGGACAGGGGGCTGGGTACGAGCAGTACTTC. Full variable domain (rest looked up from reference TRBV28 and TRBJ2-7): DVKVTQSSRYLVKRTGEKVFLECVQDMDHENMFWYRQDPGLGLRLIYFSYDVKMKEKGDIPEGYSVSREKKERFSLILESASTNQTSMYLCASRGQGAGYEQYFGPGTRLTVT.

V is TRBV27 and J is TRBJ2-1; D remains ambiguous. CDR1 is MNHEY, CDR2 SMNVEV, per germline (reference sequence). The CDR3 loop spans 13 amino acids. V gave up 6 bases and J gave up 7 bases, with 13 bases separating them. CDR3 DNA: TGTGCCAGCAGCTCAATGGGCAAAAATGAGCAGTTCTTC. This sequence encodes CASSSMGKNEQFF.

The J gene is TRBJ1-1, the V gene TRBV18, with D unresolved. Germline assignment: CDR1 KGHSH and CDR2 LQKENI. The CDR3 length is 14 residues. The ends were cut back, 1 base at V and 2 bases at J, with 8 bases in the middle. The CDR3 protein is CASSPQKPNTEAFF. CDR3 in DNA: TGTGCCAGCTCACCACAGAAGCCCAACACTGAAGCTTTCTTT.

The CDR3 loop is CASRRGTNEKLFF. CDR3 in DNA: TGCGCCAGCAGAAGGGGAACTAATGAAAAACTGTTTTTT. V gene TRBV5-1 combines with J gene TRBJ1-4; tentatively, D is TRBD1 (5 bases). The CDR3 covers 13 residues. CDR1 SGHRS and CDR2 YFSETQ come from the germline V gene. V was cut by 5 bases and J by 1 base, with 6 bases left in between.

This clone was counted only a few times. The CDR3 reads CAWRTGGAIYF. CDR3 DNA sequence: TGTGCCTGGAGGACAGGGGGGGCCATATATTTT. The chain recombines TRBV30 with TRBJ1-3; TRBD1 matches at 9 bases. Germline CDR1 is GTSNPN and CDR2 is SVGIG (reference sequence). Trimming cost V 3 bases and J 11 bases; bases outside gene matches: 2. There are 11 residues in the CDR3.

J is TRBJ2-2 and V is TRBV9; 8 positions agree with TRBD2. The CDR3 extends over 15 amino acids. Germline values: CDR1 SGDLS, CDR2 YYNGEE. The V and J ends lost 3 bases and 5 bases, in that order; junction bases with no gene match: 6. This CDR3 is CASSAGTSRTGELFF. In DNA, the CDR3 is TGTGCCAGCAGCGCGGGGACTAGTCGGACCGGGGAGCTGTTTTTT.

The genes are TRBV7-6 and TRBJ2-2; 15 positions agree with TRBD2. CDR1 is SGHVS and CDR2 is FNYEAQ in the germline V gene. The V and J ends lost 4 bases and 7 bases, in that order; junction bases with no gene match: 4. This CDR3 is built from 16 residues. The CDR3 coding sequence is TGTGCCAGCAGCTCGGGACTAGCGGGAGGTCACGGGGAGCTGTTTTTT. Translating gives CASSSGLAGGHGELFF.

The V call is TRBV10-3, the J call TRBJ2-5, with D possibly TRBD1 on 6 matching bases. The V gene's germline CDR1 is ENHRY and CDR2 SYGVKD. V was trimmed by 3 bases and J by 3 bases, leaving 17 bases between them. This CDR3 spans 16 amino acids. The CDR3 DNA is TGTGCCATCAGTGAAGACCCCGGGACAAGGAAAGAGACCCAGTACTTC. It codes for CAISEDPGTRKETQYF.

The chain joins TRBV18 to TRBJ2-5, with D unresolved. V lost 0 bases, J lost 1 base, and 6 bases lay in between. The CDR3 consists of 14 residues. Germline V gives CDR1 KGHSH, CDR2 LQKENI. The CDR3 here is CASSPPTTQETQYF. The DNA for the CDR3 is TGTGCCAGCTCACCACCGACAACCCAAGAGACCCAGTACTTC.

The CDR3 sequence is CASSPTGGPGANVLTF. CDR3 bases: TGTGCCAGCAGTCCAACCGGGGGACCTGGGGCCAACGTCCTGACTTTC. The chain recombines TRBV6-2 or TRBV6-3 with TRBJ2-6; D might be TRBD2 (6 bases). CDR3 length: 16 amino acids. V was shortened by 5 bases and J by 2 bases, with 13 bases between the two germline ends. Germline V lookup: CDR1 MNHEY, CDR2 SVGEGT.

The chain is built from TRBV13 and TRBJ1-5, with D possibly matching TRBD1 (6 bases). Germline CDR1 PRHDT, CDR2 FYEKMQ (reference sequence). The CDR3 runs to 17 residues. Trimming removed 4 bases from V and 0 bases from J, with 16 bases in between. DNA for the CDR3: TGTGCCAGCAGCTCCAGGACGGGACACCTTAGCAATCAGCCCCAGCATTTT. This codes for CASSSRTGHLSNQPQHF. Variable domain in full (rest from reference TRBV13 and TRBJ1-5): AAGVIQSPRHLIKEKRETATLKCYPIPRHDTVYWYQQGPGQDPQFLISFYEKMQSDKGSIPDRFSAQQFSDYHSELNMSSLELGDSALYFCASSSRTGHLSNQPQHFGDGTRLSIL.

V usage is TRBV28 and J usage is TRBJ2-1; D possibly corresponds to TRBD1 (5 bases). This CDR3 has 15 residues. The V gene's germline CDR1 is MDHEN and CDR2 SYDVKM. V gave up 2 bases and J gave up 1 base, with 9 bases separating them. DNA for the CDR3: TGTGCCAGCAGTTTACGGACAAATTCCTACAATGAGCAGTTCTTC. This codes for CASSLRTNSYNEQFF.